This T cell receptor (beta chain) was retrieved from a study of T-cell reconstitution after alpha-beta-depleted transplantation in children. Regarding the study as a whole: High day-60 TCRbeta diversity in some patients came from surviving recipient T cells and thymic progenitors. Expanded graft clones, several hundred of them, were reportedly the source of alpha-beta T cells about two months after transplant. The main origin of T-cell counts and diversity one year after transplant was newly produced T cells.

Researchers prepared the TCRbeta library using unique molecular identifiers, the study reports. Each CDR3 protein gets one entry after TCRdb re-called the PCR reads with MiXCR. Seen here are 700,000 to 850,000 distinct CDR3 sequences, around 15% observed once, and the top ten hold approximately 5%. Germline V gives CDR1 SGHRS, CDR2 YFSETQ. Trimming stripped 3 bases from V and 4 bases from J, with 10 bases between. This CDR3 is built from 13 residues. This clonotype was seen repeatedly, ten times or more. The antigen is not known. The sequencing used PBMCs, mostly from graft donor cells, collected 360 days after TCRalphabeta/CD19-depleted stem cell transplant. The rearrangement joins TRBV5-1 to TRBJ2-5; unclear D gene. This clonotype originated in a male patient aged 10-17 years who had a stem cell transplant for acute lymphoblastic leukemia, so the T cells may come from the graft donor. The CDR3 reads CASSSELVETQYF. CDR3 DNA sequence: TGCGCCAGCAGCTCTGAGTTGGTAGAGACCCAGTACTTC.